This T cell receptor (beta chain) was profiled in a study of T cells in Graves' hyperthyroidism and ophthalmopathy. Study conclusions and caveats: A model using 13 V-J features told ophthalmopathy apart from stable hyperthyroidism.

This clonotype was seen many times. Its matching antigen is unknown. The V end lost 5 bases, the J end lost 0 bases, and 11 bases lay between the germline ends. Per the germline V gene, CDR1 is MNHNS and CDR2 is SASEGT. The CDR3 is 15 residues long. RNA transcripts were the template for amplifying TCR beta CDR3 regions. During a first-round RT-PCR of the TCR CDR3, the HTBI primer set was used. TCRdb re-derived calls from the multiplex PCR reads in MiXCR, one entry per CDR3 protein. Of approximately 410,000 distinct CDR3 sequences listed, around 15% are singletons. This rearrangement joins TRBV6-1 to TRBJ2-1; D is undetermined. The sequence derives from a woman aged 18-35 years with Graves' hyperthyroidism. The sequenced sample was blood. CDR3 protein: CASSYARTSYNEQFF. CDR3 DNA: TGTGCCAGCAGTTATGCGAGAACCTCCTACAATGAGCAGTTCTTC.